The 18 T cell receptor beta chains below were found in one sample sequenced in a study of T-cell memory formation after mild COVID-19. TCRdb reprocessed the 5' RACE reads with MiXCR, giving one entry per CDR3 protein. The table has hundreds of thousands of distinct CDR3 sequences, about an eighth seen once; the top ten hold 22%. The sequenced material came from PBMCs or a T cell subset sorted from them (not recorded which). Receptor source: a man younger than 30 who had mild COVID-19 (a few samples of this study predate the infection). Cell type and time point are not known.

The chain combines TRBV4-3 with TRBJ1-1; 7 bases align to TRBD1. The germline V gene encodes CDR1 LGHNA and CDR2 YSLEER. This CDR3 is 14 amino acids long. The V segment lost 1 base and the J segment 4 bases; nucleotides outside the gene matches: 3. The CDR3 is CASSQGQGGTEAFF. CDR3 nucleotides: TGCGCCAGCAGCCAAGGACAGGGTGGCACTGAAGCTTTCTTT.

This clonotype has a handful of counts. The chain combines TRBV6-1 with TRBJ2-7; tentatively, D is TRBD1 (7 bases). The V and J ends lost 0 bases and 6 bases respectively, with 12 bases between them. Germline assignment: CDR1 MNHNS and CDR2 SASEGT. CDR3 size: 14 residues. CDR3 sequence: CASSEATGRPEQYF. In DNA, the CDR3 is TGTGCCAGCAGTGAAGCGACAGGGAGGCCCGAGCAGTACTTC.

The rearrangement uses TRBV18 and TRBJ1-4; D unresolved. Germline values: CDR1 KGHSH, CDR2 LQKENI. The length of the CDR3 is 15 residues. V shed 2 bases and J shed 8 bases, with 15 bases lying between them. The CDR3 spells CASSPSGSRQEKLFF. As DNA, the CDR3 is TGTGCCAGCTCACCATCTGGGTCGAGGCAAGAAAAACTGTTTTTT.

This clonotype was picked up many times. The chain joins TRBV9 to TRBJ2-3; TRBD1 might be the D (6 bases). This CDR3 comprises 15 residues. V lost 0 bases and J lost 3, with 11 bases in between. Germline lookup yields CDR1 SGDLS and CDR2 YYNGEE. The CDR3 bases are TGTGCCAGCAGCGTAGGGCAGGGGCTGACAGATACGCAGTATTTT. It translates to CASSVGQGLTDTQYF. Full variable domain (rest looked up from reference TRBV9 and TRBJ2-3): DSGVTQTPKHLITATGQRVTLRCSPRSGDLSVYWYQQSLDQGLQFLIQYYNGEERAKGNILERFSAQQFPDLHSELNLSSLELGDSALYFCASSVGQGLTDTQYFGPGTRLTVL.

The chain links TRBV15 to TRBJ2-5, with 7 bases lining up with TRBD2. V gave up 8 bases and J gave up 5 bases; unmatched junction bases: 17. The CDR3 runs to 16 residues. Germline values: CDR1 LNHNV, CDR2 YYDKDF (reference sequence). In DNA, the CDR3 is TGTGCCACCGAAGAAGGCGGGGGAGGGGCCCGTGAGACCCAGTACTTC. Translated, it gives CATEEGGGGARETQYF.

The chain is built from TRBV11-1 and TRBJ2-7, with D perhaps TRBD1 (6 bases). The CDR3 has 15 residues. Germline V CDR1 and CDR2: SGHAT, FQDESV (reference sequence). V lost 4 bases and J 3 bases, leaving 16 bases between the germline ends. The CDR3 coding sequence is TGTGCCAGCAGCTCCAGGACAGCCGACCGCTACGAGCAGTACTTC. Its translation: CASSSRTADRYEQYF.

This clonotype was picked up a small number of times. This chain connects TRBV7-6 to TRBJ1-2, with unresolved D. Germline V gene sequence: CDR1 SGHVS, CDR2 FNYEAQ. The CDR3 has 15 amino acids. Trimming pared 2 bases from V and 4 bases from J, leaving 14 bases between. The CDR3 loop is CASSLNVGSPYGYTF. The CDR3 DNA reads TGTGCCAGCAGCTTAAATGTAGGCAGCCCCTATGGCTACACCTTC. The variable domain in full, completed from reference TRBV7-6 and TRBJ1-2, reads GAGVSQSPRYKVTKRGQDVALRCDPISGHVSLYWYRQALGQGPEFLTYFNYEAQQDKSGLPNDRFSAERPEGSISTLTIQRTEQRDSAMYRCASSLNVGSPYGYTFGSGTRLTVV.

In DNA, the CDR3 is TGTGCCAGCAGCCTAGACGGGACAGGGGTCCCGTACGTC. Amino acids: CASSLDGTGVPYV. The chain joins TRBV14 to TRBJ2-7, with 10 nucleotides matching TRBD1. The V and J ends lost 4 bases and 12 bases, in that order; junction bases with no gene match: 9. This CDR3 contains 13 residues. The germline V gene has CDR1 SGHDN and CDR2 FVKESK.

This chain joins TRBV10-3 and TRBJ2-5, with D perhaps matching TRBD1 (6 bases). CDR3 length: 15 amino acids. Deletions cut 4 bases from V and 5 bases from J, with 17 bases between. Germline V CDR1 and CDR2: ENHRY, SYGVKD. The CDR3 loop is CAISGRVGRGETQYF. The CDR3 coding sequence is TGTGCCATCAGTGGACGGGTGGGCAGGGGTGAGACCCAGTACTTC.

This clonotype was detected a few times. This chain joins TRBV6-5 and TRBJ2-2; D might be TRBD1 (5 bases). The V gene lost 0 bases and the J gene lost 8 bases, with 10 bases spanning the gap. The CDR3 is 14 residues long. The germline V gene encodes CDR1 MNHEY and CDR2 SVGAGI. CDR3 DNA: TGTGCCAGCAGTTACTCCAGGGTGGCTGGGGAGCTGTTTTTT. Residues: CASSYSRVAGELFF.

This clonotype was seen many times. The CDR3 region has the DNA TGTGCCAGCAGCTCCCTGACAGGGGGATCCTCCTACGAGCAGTACTTC. Translated: CASSSLTGGSSYEQYF. The V call is TRBV7-9, the J call TRBJ2-7; 9 bases map to TRBD1. CDR1 and CDR2 from the germline V gene are SEHNR and FQNEAQ (reference sequence). The J segment lost 0 bases and the V segment lost 4 bases, leaving 7 bases of the junction unmatched. CDR3 length: 16 amino acids.

This clonotype was recorded many times. This chain uses TRBV5-1 with TRBJ2-4, with 8 bases that match TRBD1. This CDR3 comprises 16 residues. Losses at the gene ends were 0 bases for V and 2 bases for J; bases not matched to a gene: 4. The germline gives CDR1 SGHRS, CDR2 YFSETQ. The CDR3 is CASSLGQGWPKNIQYF. The CDR3, as DNA: TGCGCCAGCAGCTTGGGACAGGGGTGGCCCAAAAACATTCAGTACTTC.

V usage is TRBV3-1 and J usage is TRBJ2-2; D gene uncertain. In germline, CDR1 is LGHDT, CDR2 YNNKEL (reference sequence). Trimming left V 4 bases short and J 8 bases short, with 8 bases between. The CDR3 has 12 residues. Here the CDR3 reads CASSPRIGELFF. The CDR3 nucleotides read TGTGCCAGCAGCCCGCGGATTGGGGAGCTGTTTTTT.

This clonotype was detected only once. V gene TRBV2 combines with J gene TRBJ1-1; tentative D call: TRBD1 (6 bases). Trimming cost V 2 bases and J 7 bases, with 11 bases left between them. The CDR3 totals 13 residues. The germline gives CDR1 SNHLY, CDR2 FYNNEI. The CDR3 reads CASSEQGTDEAFF. The CDR3 DNA follows: TGTGCCAGCAGTGAACAGGGGACGGATGAAGCTTTCTTT.

This clonotype was counted many times. The V call is TRBV12-3 or TRBV12-4, the J call TRBJ2-3; 8 positions agree with TRBD2. The CDR3 contains 14 residues. Losses at the gene ends were 3 bases for V and 6 bases for J; bases not matched to a gene: 5. CDR3 nucleotides: TGTGCCAGCAGTTTCGGGGGGGCAAGGGATACGCAGTATTTT. This gives the protein CASSFGGARDTQYF.

The V and J genes are TRBV5-6 and TRBJ2-7; perhaps TRBD2 as D (6 bases). Germline assignment: CDR1 SGHDT and CDR2 YYEEEE. The CDR3 extends over 15 amino acids. V lost 4 bases and J 4 bases, leaving 18 bases between the germline ends. The CDR3 sequence: CASSPKRRRVYEQYF. The CDR3 DNA sequence: TGTGCCAGCAGCCCCAAGCGGCGGAGGGTATACGAGCAGTACTTC.

This clonotype was seen more than once but under ten times. This chain connects TRBV2 to TRBJ2-1; TRBD1 matches at 8 bases. This CDR3 spans 14 amino acids. Losses at the gene ends were 6 bases for V and 9 bases for J; bases not matched to a gene: 10. CDR1 and CDR2 from the germline V gene are SNHLY and FYNNEI. CDR3 residues: CASSPGTGISEQFF. The CDR3 DNA reads TGTGCCAGCAGCCCCGGGACAGGTATCAGTGAGCAGTTCTTC.

This clonotype occurred a few times. The V and J genes are TRBV14 and TRBJ1-1, with D possibly being TRBD1 (5 bases). The CDR3 consists of 16 residues. Germline CDR1 and CDR2: SGHDN and FVKESK. V dropped 3 bases and J dropped 5 bases, with 19 bases sitting between them. The CDR3 spells CASSHRGELRGTEAFF. DNA of the CDR3: TGTGCCAGCAGCCATAGAGGGGAGCTGCGTGGAACTGAAGCTTTCTTT.